This T cell receptor beta chain was obtained from a study of memory CD4+ T cells and cytomegalovirus serostatus. In regard to this clone: Its antigen is unidentified.

Germline V gives CDR1 LNHDA, CDR2 SQIVND (reference sequence). CDR3 length: 12 residues. V lost 6 bases and J lost 9, with 13 bases in between. The sort gate was single viable CD3+CD4+CD8-CD45RO+ cells for memory CD4+ T cells. Broader study findings: About 40% of the 164 known CMV-associated TCRbeta sequences appeared in CD4+ memory.

The protocol was immunoSEQ multiplex PCR, while the TCRdb copy is restricted to in-frame clones and leaves out a portion. This table has about 56,000 clones, 82% appearing once. The genes are TRBV19 and TRBJ2-3; D gene uncertain. The sequencing sample was made of memory CD4+ T cells from blood. The receptor was isolated from an adult in good health and CMV-seronegative. This CDR3 is CASRARKDTQYF. In DNA, the CDR3 is TGTGCCAGTAGAGCCAGGAAGGACACGCAGTATTTT.